Below are 5 T cell receptor beta chains sequenced from a single sample in a study of blood T cell repertoires in COVID-19. Libraries were prepared by immunoSEQ multiplex PCR; TCRdb keeps only in-frame clonotypes and omits some of them. The sample lists 100,000 to 120,000 clones, roughly 80% occurring once. What was sequenced was peripheral blood. The origin of the receptors is a woman aged 80 or older with acute or convalescent COVID-19.

The chain uses TRBV6-4 and TRBJ2-7; 11 positions match TRBD1. CDR1 is MRHNA, CDR2 SNTAGT, per germline. This CDR3 has 19 residues. Trimming took 5 bases from V and 7 from J; bases not matched to a gene: 22. CDR3 protein: CASSPPDRGRLKEVWEQYF. CDR3 DNA sequence: TGTGCCAGCAGTCCTCCGGACAGGGGGCGGTTAAAGGAGGTGTGGGAGCAGTACTTC.

The chain is built from TRBV6-6 and TRBJ1-1, with D maybe TRBD1 (5 bases). The V end was cut by 6 bases, the J end by 1 base, with 15 bases between. This CDR3 is built from 15 residues. CDR1 is MNHNY and CDR2 is SVGAGI in the germline V gene (reference sequence). Written as DNA, the CDR3 is TGTGCCAGCAGGCACCCCGGGGGAGGGAACACTGAAGCTTTCTTT. Translation gives CASRHPGGGNTEAFF.

The V and J genes are TRBV15 and TRBJ2-3; 12 nucleotides align to TRBD2. With 5 bases clipped from V and 3 bases from J, the junction kept 6 bases outside the gene matches. Germline loops: CDR1 LNHNV, CDR2 YYDKDF (reference sequence). The CDR3 loop spans 16 amino acids. The CDR3 nucleotides are TGTGCCACCAGCCCAGGACTAGCGGGAACAACAGATACGCAGTATTTT. Its translation is CATSPGLAGTTDTQYF.

The J gene is TRBJ2-7, the V gene TRBV4-3, with D possibly being TRBD1 (5 bases). Germline V CDR1 and CDR2: LGHNA, YSLEER. This CDR3 has 14 amino acids. The V end lost 0 bases, the J end lost 1 base, and 7 bases lay between the germline ends. CDR3 amino acids: CASSQDYRSYEQYV. The CDR3 region has the DNA TGCGCCAGCAGCCAAGATTACAGGTCCTACGAGCAGTACGTC.

The chain uses TRBV6-8 and TRBJ1-1, with D uncertain. This CDR3 comprises 15 residues. Trimming pared 6 bases from V and 1 base from J, leaving 15 bases between. Germline CDR1 reads MNHGY; CDR2 reads SAAAGT. The CDR3 nucleotides are TGTGCCAGCAGCCAATGGCAGGTAGGGAACACTGAAGCTTTCTTT. This codes for CASSQWQVGNTEAFF.